These 4 T cell receptor beta chains were all obtained from the same sample, sequenced in a study of blood T cell repertoires in COVID-19 (dated by TCRdb to the early 2020s). Library creation used the immunoSEQ multiplex PCR assay. TCRdb limited this immuneACCESS table to in-frame rearrangements with V and J called. A share of clones is missing; checked studies link under half to unresolved V genes, and the rest is unexplained. In this sample the table shows approximately 180,000 clones, approximately 87% of which occur a single time. About 18% of the sample belongs to the ten largest clones. Sequencing was performed on peripheral blood. All receptors come from a person aged 70 to 80 with COVID-19, enrolled during active disease.

J is TRBJ1-5 and V is TRBV28; 7 nucleotides align to TRBD1. This CDR3 has 12 residues. Per the germline V gene, CDR1 is MDHEN and CDR2 is SYDVKM. Unmatched junction bases numbered 4, after V lost 8 bases and J lost 6 bases. Here the CDR3 reads CASGSGGQPQHF. The CDR3 DNA is TGTGCCAGCGGTTCAGGGGGTCAGCCCCAGCATTTT.

This rearrangement joins TRBV2 to TRBJ1-1; a weak D match, TRBD1 (6 bases). The germline V and J ends were trimmed by 7 bases and 13 bases, with 22 bases remaining between them. The germline gives CDR1 SNHLY, CDR2 FYNNEI. The CDR3 consists of 13 residues. CDR3 sequence (DNA): TGTGCCAGCAAGTCACTAACACAGGGTGATGGTTTCTTT. Its protein is CASKSLTQGDGFF.

The chain joins TRBV27 to TRBJ1-2, with 8 bases matching TRBD1. The length of the CDR3 is 13 residues. Germline CDR1 reads MNHEY; CDR2 reads SMNVEV (reference sequence). V shed 4 bases and J 4 bases; nucleotides not matched to a gene: 2. CDR3 nucleotides: TGTGCCAGCAGTTCGGGACAGGTCTATGGCTACACCTTC. This encodes CASSSGQVYGYTF.

This chain joins TRBV5-1 and TRBJ2-2, with TRBD2 matching over 7 bases. The J segment lost 8 bases and the V segment lost 1 base, leaving 8 bases of the junction unmatched. Germline CDR1 reads SGHRS; CDR2 reads YFSETQ. This CDR3 spans 15 amino acids. The CDR3 coding sequence is TGCGCCAGCAGCTTGACTAGCGATCCGTGGGGGGAGCTGTTTTTT. This encodes CASSLTSDPWGELFF.